What follows are 21 T cell receptor beta chains derived from one specimen sequenced in a study of beta chain features in type 1 diabetes. Broader study findings: Shortening that was moderate but significant affected the TCRB CDR3s of Type 1 diabetes patients in all four CD4+ subsets.

The sequenced template was cDNA made from the entire isolated RNA. Some clones are missing from TCRdb's copy, which holds only in-frame ones; the method was immunoSEQ multiplex PCR. The sample yields around 260,000 clones, roughly 21% seen once. Their antigen targets remain unknown. The sample was naive CD4+ T cells from blood. Receptors were obtained from a woman aged 35 to 49 with type 1 diabetes.

This clone was seen only a few times. The genes are TRBV7-9 and TRBJ2-7; TRBD1 is a possible D gene (5 bases). Germline CDR1 SEHNR, CDR2 FQNEAQ (reference sequence). V was pared by 4 bases and J by 6 bases, with 16 bases between. The CDR3 length is 14 residues. The chain's CDR3 is CASSWGLQDGEQYF. CDR3 DNA sequence: TGTGCCAGCAGCTGGGGCCTGCAGGACGGCGAGCAGTACTTC.

This clone was seen a few times. The rearrangement uses TRBV30 and TRBJ2-1; D possibly corresponds to TRBD2 (6 bases). With 0 bases removed from V and 9 bases from J, the gap between germline ends came to 12 bases. The CDR3 runs 13 residues. The germline CDR1 and CDR2 sequences are GTSNPN and SVGIG (reference sequence). The CDR3 nucleotides are TGTGCCTGGAGTGTACGACTAGTGGTTGAGCAGTTCTTC. This translates into CAWSVRLVVEQFF.

The chain recombines TRBV4-1 with TRBJ1-5; 7 nucleotides agree with TRBD1. The J segment lost 2 bases and the V segment lost 0 bases, leaving 7 bases of the junction unmatched. The CDR3 extends over 17 amino acids. The germline gives CDR1 MGHRA, CDR2 YSYEKL. In DNA, the CDR3 is TGCGCCAGCAGCCAAGAGGGGGGACAGCTTCGCAATCAGCCCCAGCATTTT. Protein product: CASSQEGGQLRNQPQHF.

V usage is TRBV9 and J usage is TRBJ1-6, with D unresolved. The CDR3 contains 14 residues. Germline CDR1 is SGDLS and CDR2 is YYNGEE. The V gene lost 6 bases and the J gene lost 10 bases, with 17 bases spanning the gap. In DNA, the CDR3 is TGTGCCAGCACGCAGGATGGCCTGCGCTCACCCCTCCACTTT. Protein: CASTQDGLRSPLHF.

Only a few counts were recorded for this clone. V usage is TRBV7-9 and J usage is TRBJ1-2; 7 bases are shared with TRBD1. J gave up 2 bases and V 7 bases, and 4 bases lay outside the gene matches. The CDR3 sequence is 13 residues long. From germline, CDR1 is SEHNR and CDR2 FQNEAQ (reference sequence). In DNA form, the CDR3 reads TGTGCCAGCACCCGGGACAGAAACTATGGCTACACCTTC. This encodes CASTRDRNYGYTF. Complete variable domain (other parts from reference TRBV7-9 and TRBJ1-2): DTGVSQNPRHKITKRGQNVTFRCDPISEHNRLYWYRQTLGQGPEFLTYFQNEAQLEKSRLLSDRFSAERPKGSFSTLEIQRTEQGDSAMYLCASTRDRNYGYTFGSGTRLTVV.

This clone was counted only a few times. The rearrangement joins TRBV6-1 to TRBJ1-1; D not certain. V was clipped by 6 bases and J by 3 bases, with 17 bases between them. The CDR3 loop spans 15 amino acids. Per the germline V gene, CDR1 is MNHNS and CDR2 is SASEGT. CDR3 nucleotide sequence: TGTGCCAGCAGGGGAGCTTTTGGGGATTACACTGAAGCTTTCTTT. It translates to CASRGAFGDYTEAFF.

V gene TRBV6-5 combines with J gene TRBJ1-2; 8 nucleotides align to TRBD1. This CDR3 region has 14 residues. V shed 2 bases, J shed 4 bases, and the junction held 3 bases outside the gene matches. Germline CDR1 MNHEY, CDR2 SVGAGI. CDR3 coding DNA: TGTGCCAGCAGTTACCGGACAGGGATCTATGGCTACACCTTC. Protein: CASSYRTGIYGYTF.

This clone was counted a few times. The J gene is TRBJ2-1, the V gene TRBV13, with a weak D call TRBD2 (6 bases). The CDR3 extends over 18 amino acids. Germline CDR1 is PRHDT and CDR2 is FYEKMQ (reference sequence). Trimming removed 5 bases from V and 1 base from J, with 21 bases in between. The CDR3, as DNA: TGTGCCAGCAGCCGCGTGGTGGGGGTCGGGACTTCCTACAATGAGCAGTTCTTC. It encodes CASSRVVGVGTSYNEQFF.

This clone has just a few counts. The rearrangement uses TRBV28 and TRBJ1-2; D perhaps matches TRBD1 (5 bases). CDR3 size: 13 residues. From germline, CDR1 is MDHEN and CDR2 SYDVKM. The V end lost 6 bases, the J end lost 4 bases, and 12 bases lay between the germline ends. In DNA, the CDR3 is TGTGCCAGCAGCCTCCACGGGGGCTATGGCTACACCTTC. Protein sequence: CASSLHGGYGYTF.

This clone has only a few counts. This sequence joins TRBV28 and TRBJ2-7; D is perhaps TRBD1 (6 bases). Germline V CDR1 and CDR2: MDHEN, SYDVKM. V dropped 2 bases and J dropped 4 bases, with 15 bases sitting between them. The CDR3 is 15 residues long. The CDR3 sequence is CASSLMGQGKYEQYF. The CDR3 coding sequence is TGTGCCAGCAGTTTAATGGGGCAGGGGAAGTACGAGCAGTACTTC.

The chain recombines TRBV30 with TRBJ1-1; D remains ambiguous. Germline CDR1 GTSNPN, CDR2 SVGIG (reference sequence). The CDR3 has 14 amino acids. V was pared by 0 bases and J by 1 base, with 9 bases between. The chain's CDR3 is CAWSVSVENTEAFF. CDR3 bases: TGTGCCTGGAGTGTGAGTGTCGAGAACACTGAAGCTTTCTTT.

The genes are TRBV5-1 and TRBJ2-5, with a possible D match to TRBD1 (6 bases). Trimming took 4 bases from V and 4 from J, leaving 14 bases between them. Germline CDR1 SGHRS, CDR2 YFSETQ. This CDR3 contains 14 residues. CDR3 sequence reads: CASSLEQGRETQYF. CDR3 in DNA: TGCGCCAGCAGCCTAGAACAGGGAAGAGAGACCCAGTACTTC.

V and J are TRBV7-3 and TRBJ1-1; D may be TRBD1 (5 bases). Trimming stripped 4 bases from V and 1 base from J, with 10 bases between. Germline V gene data show CDR1 as SGHTA and CDR2 as FQGTGA. The CDR3 is 14 amino acids. CDR3 sequence (DNA): TGTGCCAGCAGCTGGGGCGGACCGAACACTGAAGCTTTCTTT. Protein: CASSWGGPNTEAFF.

J is TRBJ2-2 and V is TRBV29-1; 9 bases are a match to TRBD1. Trimming took 7 bases from V and 7 from J; bases not matched to a gene: 7. The CDR3 is made up of 13 amino acids. The germline CDR1 and CDR2 sequences are SQVTM and ANQGSEA. CDR3 DNA: TGCAGCGCCCAGGGACAGGGTCTCGGGGAGCTGTTTTTT. Translation: CSAQGQGLGELFF.

This clone was counted a few times. The chain combines TRBV15 with TRBJ2-3; D gene unclear. V gave up 6 bases and J gave up 4 bases, with 20 bases separating them. The germline V gene has CDR1 LNHNV and CDR2 YYDKDF (reference sequence). The CDR3 totals 16 residues. CDR3 in DNA: TGTGCCACCAGACCCGGGTCATCCACCCTGGCAGATACGCAGTATTTT. Its translation: CATRPGSSTLADTQYF. Full variable domain (rest looked up from reference TRBV15 and TRBJ2-3): DAMVIQNPRYQVTQFGKPVTLSCSQTLNHNVMYWYQQKSSQAPKLLFHYYDKDFNNEADTPDNFQSRRPNTSFCFLDIRSPGLGDTAMYLCATRPGSSTLADTQYFGPGTRLTVL.

This clone was detected once. The V call is TRBV28, the J call TRBJ1-5; TRBD1 is a possible D gene (5 bases). Trimming cost V 3 bases and J 1 base, with 10 bases left between them. The CDR3 totals 15 residues. Germline V gene lookup returns CDR1 MDHEN and CDR2 SYDVKM. The CDR3: CASSLGGMSNQPQHF. As DNA, the CDR3 is TGTGCCAGCAGTTTGGGGGGTATGAGCAATCAGCCCCAGCATTTT.

This clone showed up just a few times. Other nucleotide sequences in the sample specify the same CDR3. The chain employs TRBV7-2 and TRBJ1-1, with 8 bases that match TRBD1. The CDR3 runs to 14 residues. Trimming took 1 base from V and 5 from J; bases not matched to a gene: 3. Germline-derived CDR1 and CDR2 are SGHTA and FQGNSA. The CDR3 is CASSLDRGGTEAFF. CDR3 in DNA: TGTGCCAGCAGCTTAGACAGGGGGGGGACTGAAGCTTTCTTT.

Only a few counts were recorded for this clone. V is TRBV7-2 and J is TRBJ1-4; tentative D call: TRBD1 (6 bases). The V gene lost 2 bases and the J gene lost 9 bases, with 16 bases spanning the gap. The CDR3 totals 15 residues. Looked up from germline, CDR1 is SGHTA and CDR2 is FQGNSA. This CDR3 is CASSLWDPGEKKLFF. CDR3 nucleotides: TGTGCCAGCAGCTTATGGGACCCAGGGGAGAAAAAACTGTTTTTT. Variable domain in full (rest from reference TRBV7-2 and TRBJ1-4): GAGVSQSPSNKVTEKGKDVELRCDPISGHTALYWYRQSLGQGLEFLIYFQGNSAPDKSGLPSDRFSAERTGGSVSTLTIQRTQQEDSAVYLCASSLWDPGEKKLFFGSGTQLSVL.

This clone showed up just a few times. V usage is TRBV29-1 and J usage is TRBJ1-1; 7 bases fit TRBD1. The J segment lost 6 bases and the V segment lost 8 bases, leaving 12 bases of the junction unmatched. The germline V gene has CDR1 SQVTM and CDR2 ANQGSEA. This CDR3 spans 13 amino acids. CDR3 loop: CSSTGAGGPEAFF. In nucleotides, the CDR3 is TGCAGCTCCACAGGGGCGGGTGGCCCTGAAGCTTTCTTT.

This clone was seen only a few times. The chain combines TRBV29-1 with TRBJ1-1, with unresolved D. Between the trimmed V and J ends, which lost 6 bases and 5 bases, there was a span of 13 bases. This CDR3 is 12 amino acids long. CDR1 is SQVTM and CDR2 is ANQGSEA in the germline V gene. CDR3 sequence (DNA): TGCAGCGTCCGAGATGCAAGTACTGAAGCTTTCTTT. This sequence encodes CSVRDASTEAFF.

There are a few counts of this clone. The gene calls are TRBV30 and TRBJ2-3; 8 bases align to TRBD2. The V gene's germline CDR1 is GTSNPN and CDR2 SVGIG (reference sequence). V shed 0 bases, J shed 2 bases, and the junction held 7 bases outside the gene matches. The CDR3 covers 16 residues. CDR3 residues: CAWSVRVAGPTDTQYF. The CDR3 bases are TGTGCCTGGAGTGTACGGGTAGCGGGGCCCACAGATACGCAGTATTTT.